The entry below describes one T cell receptor (beta chain). Its antigen is unknown. The data were produced by immunoSEQ multiplex PCR, yet TCRdb's version contains in-frame clones alone and is incomplete. The sample holds fewer than 500,000 clones, around 90% seen once. The data are from a study of Ad26.COV2.S vaccination and SARS-CoV-2 variants. Study-wide findings and caveats: Placebo recipients trailed vaccine recipients in spike-specific TCR breadth.

V lost 3 bases and J lost 8; bases outside the gene matches: 4. This CDR3 has 13 residues. Sample treatment: around 19 received Ad26.COV2.S at low or high dose, single or two shots; roughly five received placebo; per-sample allocation not given. Following the first vaccine or placebo injection, samples were taken on day 63. This chain connects TRBV12-3 or TRBV12-4 to TRBJ2-1; 7 bases are shared with TRBD1. This clonotype was sampled from a person between 18 and 60 years old who received the Ad26.COV2.S COVID-19 vaccine or a placebo. The starting material was peripheral blood, obtained in a trial of Ad26.COV2.S vaccine versus placebo. CDR3 nucleotides: TGTGCCAGCAGTTTGCAGGGGGTGGATGAGCAGTTCTTC. It codes for CASSLQGVDEQFF.